This T cell receptor (beta chain) was profiled in a study of chemoradiotherapy in HPV16-positive cancers. In the study overall: Candidate HPV-specific T-cell clones and common TCR motifs came from functional assays in a couple of HPV16-positive patients.

Study observations and caveats: Better recurrence-free survival went with HPV-responsive T-cell expansion in HPV16-positive patients. Candidate HPV-specific clones and E7-related TCR motifs grew in tumor during treatment.

This clone has a single count. What it binds is not known. Samples were taken several times over chemoradiotherapy. This CDR3 has 15 residues. Trimming shortened V by 3 bases and J by 0 bases, and 9 bases separated the two germline ends. Germline V gene data show CDR1 as LNHDA and CDR2 as SQIVND (reference sequence). The assay was immunoSEQ multiplex PCR, and TCRdb's table has in-frame clones only and misses some. The repertoire holds 850 to 1,100 clones, with more than 65% as singletons. The clonotype was recovered from a human donor with HPV-associated anogenital cancer. The V gene is TRBV19, the J gene TRBJ2-4, with D perhaps TRBD1 (5 bases). This sample comprised tumor tissue, obtained from a patient who underwent chemoradiotherapy. In DNA form, the CDR3 reads TGTGCCAGTAGTATGGGGCCCGGAGCCAAAAACATTCAGTACTTC. As protein: CASSMGPGAKNIQYF. Variable domain in full (rest from reference TRBV19 and TRBJ2-4): DGGITQSPKYLFRKEGQNVTLSCEQNLNHDAMYWYRQDPGQGLRLIYYSQIVNDFQKGDIAEGYSVSREKKESFPLTVTSAQKNPTAFYLCASSMGPGAKNIQYFGAGTRLSVL.